This T cell receptor beta chain was identified during a study of cytomegalovirus exposure and HLA in healthy donors. Whole-study context: In an earlier analysis, approximately 120 million unique TCR beta sequences were found from 150 million to 200 million T cells.

General study points: It was shown in a later analysis that HLA-associated TCR beta chains were more clonally expanded than other, equally common chains.

The CDR3 is 18 residues long. In germline, CDR1 is SGHAT, CDR2 FQNNGV. With V trimmed by 5 bases and J by 8 bases, 17 bases remained unmatched. On this clone: The antigen is unknown.

13 Jbeta primers and 60 Vbeta primers were used for the PCR. Method: immunoSEQ multiplex PCR; TCRdb's copy keeps in-frame clones and lacks some. The repertoire holds 100,000 to 150,000 clones, with over 60% as singletons. Everyone who donated was a healthy bone marrow donor. The receptor was derived from a woman in her forties in good health and CMV-seropositive. Sequenced input: PBMCs. The gene calls are TRBV11-2 and TRBJ1-4; 10 bases agree with TRBD1. The CDR3 bases are TGTGCCAGCAGCCCTGGGACAGGGGTCACGACGGATAGGGAAAAACTGTTTTTT. It specifies CASSPGTGVTTDREKLFF.